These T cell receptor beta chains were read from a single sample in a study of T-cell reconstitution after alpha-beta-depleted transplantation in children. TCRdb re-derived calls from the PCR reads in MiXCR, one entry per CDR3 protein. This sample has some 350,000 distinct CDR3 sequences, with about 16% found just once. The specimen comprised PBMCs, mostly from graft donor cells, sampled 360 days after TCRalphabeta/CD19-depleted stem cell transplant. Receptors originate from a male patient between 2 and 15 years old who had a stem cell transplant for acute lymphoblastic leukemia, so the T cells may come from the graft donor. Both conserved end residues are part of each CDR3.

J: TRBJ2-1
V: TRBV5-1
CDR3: CASSSGGLYEQFF

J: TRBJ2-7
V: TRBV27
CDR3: CASSSGLAYSYEQYF

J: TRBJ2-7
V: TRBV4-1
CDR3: CASSTGLAHEQYF

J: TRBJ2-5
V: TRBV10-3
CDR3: CAISPTSGMETQYF

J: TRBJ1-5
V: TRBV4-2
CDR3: CASSQELGIYSNQPQHF

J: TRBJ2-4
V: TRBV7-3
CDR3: CASSSNGRVENIQYF

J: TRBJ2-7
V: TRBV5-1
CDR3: CASSNRDRGEQYF

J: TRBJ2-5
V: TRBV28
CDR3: CASSFTDWMTTGGSLETQYF

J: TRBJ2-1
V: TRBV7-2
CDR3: CASSPTSITREEQFF

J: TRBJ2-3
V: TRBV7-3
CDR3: CASSLKPTDTQYF

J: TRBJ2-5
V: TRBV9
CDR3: CASSGKQGDF

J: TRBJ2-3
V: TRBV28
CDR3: CASSFGGQGLDTQYF

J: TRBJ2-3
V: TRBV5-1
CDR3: CASSYRQPRLTRTDTQYF

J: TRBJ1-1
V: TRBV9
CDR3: CASSETPTLNTEAFF

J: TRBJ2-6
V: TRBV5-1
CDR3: CASSLGQVATGANVLTF

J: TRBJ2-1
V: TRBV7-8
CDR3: CARTRDNNEQFF

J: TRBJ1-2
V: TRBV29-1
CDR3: CSVGGPDGSRTGYTF

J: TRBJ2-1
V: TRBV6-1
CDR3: CASSPTRLAVYNEQFF

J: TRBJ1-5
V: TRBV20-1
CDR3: CSAREPEGLPGFFNQPQHF

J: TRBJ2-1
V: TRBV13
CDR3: CASSHIAPFEQFF

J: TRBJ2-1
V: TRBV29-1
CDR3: CSVVGAGVSNEQFF

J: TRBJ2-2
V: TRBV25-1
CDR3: CASSEVGGAGELFF

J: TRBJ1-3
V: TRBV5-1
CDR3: CASSLQGRGNTIYF

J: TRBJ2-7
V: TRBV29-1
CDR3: CSVVGPRRGALIYEQYF

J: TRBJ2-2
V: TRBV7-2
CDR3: CASSPSRWVRTGELFF

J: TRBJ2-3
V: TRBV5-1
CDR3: CASSFTGTSGSTDTQYF

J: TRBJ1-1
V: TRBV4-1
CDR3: CASSQEADRAEAFF

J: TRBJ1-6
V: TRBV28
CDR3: CASSPQRGGWNNSPLHF

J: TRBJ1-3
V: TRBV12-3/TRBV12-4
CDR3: CASSLKRDLSGNTIYF

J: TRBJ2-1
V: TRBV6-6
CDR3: CASHRVGQFF

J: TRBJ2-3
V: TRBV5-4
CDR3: CASSSWDRAPDTQYF

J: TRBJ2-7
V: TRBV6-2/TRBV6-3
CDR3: CASSYYLGSTYEQYF

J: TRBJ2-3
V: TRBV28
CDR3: CASSSRGRTDTQYF

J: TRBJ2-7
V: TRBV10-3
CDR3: CAISESSAGPAYEQYF

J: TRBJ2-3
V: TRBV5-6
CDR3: CASSLKGDTDTQYF

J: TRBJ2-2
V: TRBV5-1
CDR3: CASSLLAKNTGELFF

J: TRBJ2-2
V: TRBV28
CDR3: CASSLRAGGPVTGELFF

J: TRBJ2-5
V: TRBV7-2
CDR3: CASSLDPGWEQTQYF

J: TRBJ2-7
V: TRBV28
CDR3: CASSTPPGSNEQYF

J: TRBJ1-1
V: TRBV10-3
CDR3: CAISESNSLGTEAFF

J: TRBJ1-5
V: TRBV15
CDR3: CATSRRTGSLVNQPQHF

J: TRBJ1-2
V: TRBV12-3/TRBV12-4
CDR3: CASSSTRSYGYTF

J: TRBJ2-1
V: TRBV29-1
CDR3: CSVEGGTSGSRGNEQFF

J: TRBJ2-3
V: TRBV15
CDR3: CATSIIRGRSTDTQYF

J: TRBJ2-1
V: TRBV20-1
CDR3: CSAFSLAGSSYNEQFF

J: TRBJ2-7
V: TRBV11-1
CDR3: CASSLAVGTSGRARSEQYF

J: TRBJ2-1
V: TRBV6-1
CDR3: CASSPQVAYNEQFF

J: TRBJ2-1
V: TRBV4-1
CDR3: CASSQDLGTGGNEQFF

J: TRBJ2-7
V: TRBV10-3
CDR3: CAISELAVSSYEQYF